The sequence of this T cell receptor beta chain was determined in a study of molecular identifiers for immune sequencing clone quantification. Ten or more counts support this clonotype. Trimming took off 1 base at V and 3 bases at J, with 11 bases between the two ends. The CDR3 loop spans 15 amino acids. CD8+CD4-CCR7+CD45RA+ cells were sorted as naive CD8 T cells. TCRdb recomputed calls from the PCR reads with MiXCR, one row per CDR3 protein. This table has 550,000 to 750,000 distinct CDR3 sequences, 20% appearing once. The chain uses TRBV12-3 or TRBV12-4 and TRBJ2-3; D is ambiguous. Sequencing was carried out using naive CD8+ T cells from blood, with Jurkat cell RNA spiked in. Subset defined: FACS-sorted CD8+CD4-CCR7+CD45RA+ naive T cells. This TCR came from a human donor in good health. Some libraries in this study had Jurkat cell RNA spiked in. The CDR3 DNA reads TGTGCCAGCAGTTTAGAGGAAATTTCGACAGATACGCAGTATTTT. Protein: CASSLEEISTDTQYF.